This entry is about one TCR beta chain. The antigen remains undetermined. The CDR3 is 13 residues long. Germline V gives CDR1 MNHEY, CDR2 SMNVEV (reference sequence). Use of 60 Vbeta and 13 Jbeta primers characterized the PCR. The table came from immunoSEQ multiplex PCR; TCRdb's copy has only in-frame clones and leaves some out. The data hold about 140,000 clones, with approximately 80% observed a single time. This sample is part of a study of cytomegalovirus exposure and HLA in healthy donors. General observations from the study: Later, TCR association rates were found to vary by HLA locus, highest for DRB1 and lowest for HLA-C.

Despite likely unrecorded immune exposures, the donors were nominally healthy at the time of sampling. Sequenced: PBMCs. The V and J genes are TRBV27 and TRBJ2-5; weak D call: TRBD2 (5 bases). The DNA end lines up better with TRBJ2-7; the J call may be wrong. The source of this sequence is a middle-aged man in good health and CMV-seronegative. The CDR3 DNA is TGTGCCAGCAGCCTAGCCCCCCGGCACGAGCAGTACTTC. Encoded protein: CASSLAPRHEQYF.